This record covers a single T cell receptor (beta chain). Its target is not known. The data were taken from a study of cytotoxic CD8 clonotypes in ibrutinib-treated CLL. About the study: For this cohort, patients were about a dozen relapsed/refractory and around 15 treatment-naive, while about 17 were IGHV unmutated. Investigators reported approximately 25 partial and 2 complete responses; after median around 63 months, roughly 14 patients remained remitted and 12 progressed. Points from the study as a whole: Measured clonality at baseline was greater than in age-matched healthy donors and tracked with circulating CD8+ T-cell counts. Clonotypes that were public were uncommon, and they contracted or stayed stable on treatment.

Germline CDR1 GTSNPN, CDR2 SVGIG (reference sequence). The CDR3 has 14 amino acids. Trimming at V came to 5 bases and at J to 4 bases, leaving 3 bases not matched to a gene. Here immunoSEQ multiplex PCR was the method, and the copy in TCRdb shows in-frame clones only, minus some. The sample holds over 100,000 clones, under 70% seen once. The receptor comes from a human donor with chronic lymphocytic leukemia. The gene calls are TRBV30 and TRBJ2-1; 12 positions match TRBD2. Here the sequenced sample was PBMCs, taken after 24 months of ibrutinib treatment. CDR3 nucleotides: TGTGCCTGGGGTCTAGCGGGGGGGTACAATGAGCAGTTCTTC. Translating it yields CAWGLAGGYNEQFF. Based on the CDR3 plus reference TRBV30 and TRBJ2-1, the full variable domain is SQTIHQWPATLVQPVGSPLSLECTVEGTSNPNLYWYRQAAGRGLQLLFYSVGIGQISSEVPQNLSASRPQDRQFILSSKKLLLSDSGFYLCAWGLAGGYNEQFFGPGTRLTVL.